This passage covers 24 T cell receptor beta chains from one sample sequenced in a study of metastatic and nonmetastatic thyroid tumors. Using MiXCR, TCRdb re-called clones from the PCR reads. The data contain tens of thousands of clones, under 30% of them seen just once; the ten biggest clones take up 15%. Patients were all untreated before their thyroid surgery. Sequencing was done on a sample of blood. Receptor source: a female donor with papillary thyroid cancer or a benign thyroid nodule (not recorded which). Some clones in this sample may be carry-over from other donors' samples.

This chain uses TRBV12-3 or TRBV12-4 with TRBJ1-2, with D maybe TRBD1 (5 bases). There are 12 residues in the CDR3. Trimming removed 7 bases at V and 5 bases at J, with 11 bases between. The CDR3 loop is CASTYGGYGYTF. CDR3 bases: TGTGCCAGCACCTACGGGGGGTATGGCTACACCTTC.

The gene calls are TRBV27 and TRBJ1-4, with TRBD1 matching over 8 bases. The CDR3 is 15 amino acids. V lost 2 bases, J lost 7 bases, and 6 bases stayed unmatched. Germline V gene sequence: CDR1 MNHEY, CDR2 SMNVEV (reference sequence). The CDR3 is CASSLGGQGGEKLFF. The CDR3 DNA reads TGTGCCAGCAGTTTAGGTGGACAGGGAGGTGAAAAACTGTTTTTT. The full variable domain, its missing parts supplied by reference TRBV27 and TRBJ1-4, is EAQVTQNPRYLITVTGKKLTVTCSQNMNHEYMSWYRQDPGLGLRQIYYSMNVEVTDKGDVPEGYKVSRKEKRNFPLILESPSPNQTSLYFCASSLGGQGGEKLFFGSGTQLSVL.

This clone was seen a handful of times. The CDR3 protein is CAISDPGTTEAFF. DNA of the CDR3: TGTGCCATCAGTGACCCCGGGACAACTGAAGCTTTCTTT. The rearrangement uses TRBV10-3 and TRBJ1-1; D might be TRBD1 (6 bases). Trimming took 3 bases from V and 5 from J, leaving 10 bases between them. This CDR3 has 13 residues. From germline, CDR1 is ENHRY and CDR2 SYGVKD.

This clone was observed at least ten times. This rearrangement joins TRBV18 to TRBJ1-1, with D possibly TRBD1 on 6 matching bases. CDR1 is KGHSH and CDR2 is LQKENI in the germline V gene. The CDR3 contains 13 residues. V lost 5 bases and J 2 bases, leaving 9 bases between the germline ends. In DNA, the CDR3 is TGTGCCAGCTCAGGACAGACAAACACTGAAGCTTTCTTT. Protein product: CASSGQTNTEAFF.

This clone has just a few counts. The sample has other DNA sequences that encode this CDR3 too. The chain carries TRBV27 and TRBJ2-7; no firm D call. Trimming left V 1 base short and J 6 bases short, with 13 bases between. CDR3 size: 14 residues. The germline gives CDR1 MNHEY, CDR2 SMNVEV (reference sequence). The CDR3: CASSLLDRLGEQYF. Here the CDR3 DNA reads TGTGCCAGCAGTTTATTGGATCGGCTGGGCGAGCAGTACTTC.

This clone was found a few times. The junction does not match germline at one end; this may be a read error. The chain carries TRBV6-1 and TRBJ1-1; possible D gene TRBD1, 5 bases. The CDR3 loop spans 12 amino acids. CDR1 MNHNS and CDR2 SASEGT come from the germline V gene. CDR3 amino acids: CASSPGNTEALF. The CDR3 DNA follows: TGTGCCAGCAGCCCAGGGAACACTGAAGCTCTCTTT.

This clone was seen a handful of times. The V call is TRBV10-3, the J call TRBJ1-2; 7 bases are shared with TRBD1. Germline-derived CDR1 and CDR2 are ENHRY and SYGVKD. The CDR3 totals 14 residues. The V gene end was trimmed by 7 bases and the J gene end by 7 bases; junction bases not matched to a gene: 12. CDR3 DNA sequence: TGTGCCATCACCCTCGGTAGACAGGGCTTTGGCTACACCTTC. It is translated as CAITLGRQGFGYTF.

The rearrangement links TRBV6-1 to TRBJ1-5; D call uncertain. V was pared by 6 bases and J by 5 bases, with 17 bases between. The CDR3 contains 15 residues. Germline V CDR1 and CDR2: MNHNS, SASEGT. This CDR3 is CASSPDFTMDQPQHF. The CDR3 DNA follows: TGTGCCAGCAGCCCCGACTTTACGATGGATCAGCCCCAGCATTTT.

This clone was found many times. V and J are TRBV4-1 and TRBJ2-1; TRBD2 aligns across 12 bases. Germline CDR1 is MGHRA and CDR2 is YSYEKL. V shed 0 bases and J 8 bases; nucleotides not matched to a gene: 5. The CDR3 is 16 residues long. For the CDR3, the DNA is TGCGCCAGCAGCCAAGATCCTAGCGGGAGGGCCGATGAGCAGTTCTTC. It yields the protein CASSQDPSGRADEQFF.

V gene TRBV6-1 combines with J gene TRBJ1-3; D is perhaps TRBD1 (5 bases). CDR3 length: 15 amino acids. The V end was cut by 6 bases, the J end by 3 bases, with 15 bases between. CDR1 and CDR2 from the germline V gene are MNHNS and SASEGT. DNA of the CDR3: TGTGCCAGCAGCCTCTCTAGGGGTAATGGAAACACCATATATTTT. This translates into CASSLSRGNGNTIYF.

The gene calls are TRBV20-1 and TRBJ2-2; D not resolved. Germline loops: CDR1 DFQATT, CDR2 SNEGSKA (reference sequence). The CDR3 runs 14 residues. V lost 5 bases, J lost 5 bases, and 15 bases lay in between. This chain's CDR3 is CSAFGGERTGELFF. DNA for the CDR3: TGCAGTGCTTTTGGTGGAGAAAGGACCGGGGAGCTGTTTTTT.

V and J are TRBV12-3 or TRBV12-4 and TRBJ2-3; 9 nucleotides match TRBD1. Trimming at V came to 9 bases and at J to 5 bases, leaving 6 bases not matched to a gene. CDR3 length equals 13 residues. The CDR3 loop is CASNRGQGDTQYF. The CDR3 DNA follows: TGTGCCAGTAACAGGGGGCAGGGAGATACGCAGTATTTT.

This clone was seen only a few times. This chain connects TRBV28 to TRBJ1-2, with D tentatively TRBD1 (5 bases). V lost 2 bases to trimming and J lost 7 bases, with 11 bases between them. CDR3 length: 13 residues. Germline assignment: CDR1 MDHEN and CDR2 SYDVKM. In nucleotides, the CDR3 is TGTGCCAGCAGTTTAACGGGGGTGGGTGGCTACACCTTC. Its translation is CASSLTGVGGYTF.

This clone was counted only a few times. The chain couples TRBV12-3 or TRBV12-4 to TRBJ1-1; possibly TRBD1 for D (5 bases). The CDR3 length is 13 residues. V shed 2 bases and J shed 8 bases, with 12 bases lying between them. The DNA of the CDR3 is TGTGCCAGCAGTTTAATCGAGGGGATGGAAGCTTTCTTT. Translating it yields CASSLIEGMEAFF.

The sample holds a few counts of this clone. The chain employs TRBV6-1 and TRBJ2-7, with 7 bases that match TRBD1. The germline gives CDR1 MNHNS, CDR2 SASEGT. Trimming at V came to 2 bases and at J to 3 bases, leaving 4 bases not matched to a gene. The CDR3 runs to 14 residues. DNA for the CDR3: TGTGCCAGCAGTGAACAGGACAGGAGCTACGAGCAGTACTTC. Its protein is CASSEQDRSYEQYF.

The chain uses TRBV30 and TRBJ1-5; D remains unclear. With 2 bases removed from V and 4 bases from J, the gap between germline ends came to 6 bases. Germline loops: CDR1 GTSNPN, CDR2 SVGIG (reference sequence). This CDR3 has 12 residues. CDR3 in DNA: TGTGCCTGGAGTTATCTGAATCAGCCCCAGCATTTT. Residues: CAWSYLNQPQHF.

The chain couples TRBV5-1 to TRBJ2-2, with D perhaps TRBD1 (6 bases). V shed 5 bases and J shed 5 bases, with 13 bases lying between them. The CDR3 has 14 residues. The germline gives CDR1 SGHRS, CDR2 YFSETQ. The CDR3 sequence: CASSLTGFTGELFF. CDR3 coding DNA: TGCGCCAGCAGTTTGACAGGTTTTACCGGGGAGCTGTTTTTT.

The chain uses TRBV30 and TRBJ1-2, with D perhaps TRBD1 (5 bases). Germline V gives CDR1 GTSNPN, CDR2 SVGIG (reference sequence). Trimming removed 4 bases from V and 8 bases from J, with 14 bases in between. The CDR3 extends over 12 amino acids. CDR3 loop: CAWNGGEKGYTF. The DNA of the CDR3 is TGTGCCTGGAACGGAGGGGAGAAGGGCTACACCTTC.

This clone was counted a few times. The chain has TRBV28 and TRBJ2-3; 7 bases agree with TRBD2. CDR1 and CDR2 (germline): MDHEN, SYDVKM. V lost 5 bases and J lost 2; bases outside the gene matches: 7. The CDR3 totals 15 residues. CDR3 residues: CASSQRDYYTDTQYF. The CDR3 coding sequence is TGTGCCAGCAGTCAGCGGGACTACTACACAGATACGCAGTATTTT.

This clone has a handful of counts. The J gene is TRBJ1-1, the V gene TRBV19; TRBD1 matches 7 bases. Looked up from germline, CDR1 is LNHDA and CDR2 is SQIVND (reference sequence). The CDR3 is 16 amino acids. Unmatched junction bases numbered 8, after V lost 1 base and J lost 3 bases. The DNA for the CDR3 is TGTGCCAGTAGTATAGGGACAGGAGGATTTGACACTGAAGCTTTCTTT. This codes for CASSIGTGGFDTEAFF.

This clone was seen a handful of times. This sequence joins TRBV6-2 or TRBV6-3 and TRBJ1-6, with D perhaps matching TRBD1 (6 bases). Trimming pared 0 bases from V and 6 bases from J, leaving 12 bases between. CDR3 length: 16 amino acids. Germline V lookup: CDR1 MNHEY, CDR2 SVGEGT. CDR3 amino acids: CASSYSKWGPNSPLHF. In DNA form, the CDR3 reads TGTGCCAGCAGTTACTCGAAGTGGGGGCCTAATTCACCCCTCCACTTT.

The V call is TRBV4-1, the J call TRBJ2-7; 7 nucleotides match TRBD2. The J segment lost 2 bases and the V segment lost 0 bases, leaving 4 bases of the junction unmatched. CDR1 and CDR2 (germline): MGHRA, YSYEKL. The CDR3 contains 15 residues. In DNA form, the CDR3 reads TGCGCCAGCAGCCAAGAGGGGGGGACCCCCTACGAGCAGTACTTC. Amino acids: CASSQEGGTPYEQYF.

CDR3 nucleotides: TGTGCCAGCAGCCCGGGGCCCCGGGAGACTCAGCCCCAGCATTTT. Amino acids: CASSPGPRETQPQHF. The V gene is TRBV6-1, the J gene TRBJ1-5; D is perhaps TRBD1 (5 bases). Germline values: CDR1 MNHNS, CDR2 SASEGT. This CDR3 spans 15 amino acids. V dropped 6 bases and J dropped 6 bases, with 18 bases sitting between them.

This clone was found a few times. The chain is built from TRBV6-6 and TRBJ1-3, with TRBD1 as a possible D gene (6 bases). The CDR3 length is 17 residues. Deletions cut 0 bases from V and 2 bases from J, with 14 bases between. The germline V gene has CDR1 MNHNY and CDR2 SVGAGI (reference sequence). The CDR3 loop is CASSYSDRGSTGNTIYF. The CDR3 nucleotides read TGTGCCAGCAGTTACTCGGACAGAGGATCAACTGGAAACACCATATATTTT.